The 12 T cell receptor beta chains below come from one sample, sequenced in a study of CD8+CD57+ T cells in acquired aplastic anemia. CDR3 and TCR beta VDJ profiling relied on a genomic DNA template. TCRdb analysed the reads with MiXCR anew, one entry per CDR3 protein. The sample shows approximately 250,000 distinct CDR3 sequences, 82% of them seen only once. An expansion of CD8+CD57+ cells by flow cytometry had been shown in patients chosen for sequencing. The sample comprised sorted CD4+, CD8+, or CD8+CD57+ T cells (not recorded which) from PBMCs. Receptors originate from a human donor with aplastic anemia.

The table lists this clonotype with a few counts. This rearrangement joins TRBV11-2 to TRBJ2-3, with 12 bases that match TRBD2. The CDR3 consists of 16 residues. The germline V gene has CDR1 SGHAT and CDR2 FQNNGV. Trimming took 4 bases from V and 6 from J; bases not matched to a gene: 8. The CDR3 sequence: CASSSRLAGGQDTQYF. Here the CDR3 DNA reads TGTGCCAGCAGCTCCCGCCTAGCGGGGGGGCAGGATACGCAGTATTTT.

A word on this clonotype: At one end, the junction sequence differs from germline, possibly due to a read error. The chain joins TRBV9 to TRBJ2-3; 8 positions agree with TRBD1. The length of the CDR3 is 13 residues. Germline V lookup: CDR1 SGDLS, CDR2 YYNGEE. The CDR3 nucleotides read TGTGCCAGCAGGGAACCGGGACAGGCCTACGAGCAGTTT. This gives the protein CASREPGQAYEQF. Full variable domain (remainder filled in from reference TRBV9 and TRBJ2-3): DSGVTQTPKHLITATGQRVTLRCSPRSGDLSVYWYQQSLDQGLQFLIQYYNGEERAKGNILERFSAQQFPDLHSELNLSSLELGDSALYFCASREPGQAYEQFGPGTRLTVL.

Turning to this clonotype: The junction and the germline gene differ at one end; a read error may be behind it. This chain links TRBV7-8 with TRBJ1-5; D is undetermined. CDR3 length equals 15 residues. CDR1 and CDR2 (germline): SGHVS, FQNEAQ. CDR3 residues: CASSLAGGSDTPHHF. CDR3 in DNA: TGTGCCAGCAGCTTAGCGGGAGGGAGCGATACGCCCCATCATTTT.

This clonotype was detected many times. V usage is TRBV6-5 and J usage is TRBJ1-1; TRBD1 is a possible D gene (5 bases). V was trimmed by 1 base and J by 7 bases, leaving 10 bases between them. This CDR3 is built from 13 residues. Germline lookup yields CDR1 MNHEY and CDR2 SVGAGI. CDR3 nucleotides: TGTGCCAGCAGTTACTATGGCGGGGGTGAAGCTTTCTTT. This sequence encodes CASSYYGGGEAFF.

The chain uses TRBV7-3 and TRBJ1-1, with TRBD1 matching over 7 bases. The CDR3 has 15 amino acids. The junction had 15 bases not matched to a gene; V was cut back by 3 bases and J by 11 bases. Germline V lookup: CDR1 SGHTA, CDR2 FQGTGA. The CDR3 spells CASSFHLTGTTVAFF. CDR3 nucleotides: TGTGCCAGCAGCTTTCATCTGACAGGGACCACTGTTGCTTTCTTT.

This clonotype occurred once. The V call is TRBV7-9, the J call TRBJ2-1; 10 bases align to TRBD1. Germline V gives CDR1 SEHNR, CDR2 FQNEAQ (reference sequence). The CDR3 is 15 amino acids. V lost 5 bases and J lost 15; bases outside the gene matches: 16. This chain's CDR3 is CASSRERQGASSTFF. CDR3 nucleotides: TGTGCCAGCAGCAGAGAGAGACAGGGGGCGAGCAGTACGTTCTTC.

A note on this clonotype: At one end, the junction sequence differs from germline, possibly due to a read error. V gene TRBV9 combines with J gene TRBJ2-3, with 9 positions matching TRBD1. This CDR3 has 14 amino acids. CDR1 is SGDLS and CDR2 is YYNGEE in the germline V gene. The CDR3 nucleotides read TGTGCCAGCAGCGTCCGACAGGGGGGCGACACCGGGGATTTT. Translating gives CASSVRQGGDTGDF.

The rearrangement joins TRBV2 to TRBJ2-5; D could derive from TRBD1 or TRBD2 (6 bases each). The CDR3 totals 16 residues. Germline V gene sequence: CDR1 SNHLY, CDR2 FYNNEI. Trimming took off 8 bases at V and 12 bases at J, with 31 bases between the two ends. In nucleotides, the CDR3 is TGTGCCAGCGGTGCCTCGCTTCTAGAGGGGGAGGAGTCCGAGTACTTC. This gives the protein CASGASLLEGEESEYF.

In this sample, this clonotype turned up once. This chain links TRBV10-3 with TRBJ1-2; weak D call: TRBD1 (6 bases). The CDR3 contains 12 residues. V lost 6 bases and J lost 3, with 8 bases in between. Germline loops: CDR1 ENHRY, CDR2 SYGVKD. This CDR3 is CAISQGYYGYTF. The CDR3 coding sequence is TGTGCCATCAGCCAGGGGTACTATGGCTACACCTTC.

The chain is built from TRBV7-2 and TRBJ2-7, with D perhaps given as TRBD1 or TRBD2 (6 bases each). CDR3 length: 18 residues. CDR1 is SGHTA and CDR2 is FQGNSA in the germline V gene. The V end lost 3 bases, the J end lost 4 bases, and 25 bases lay between the germline ends. The CDR3, as DNA: TGTGCCAGCAGCTTGCCTACCGGGGGCGGAGCTACGCAGTACGAGCAGTACGTC. It specifies CASSLPTGGGATQYEQYV.

The gene calls are TRBV24-1 and TRBJ2-3, with D uncertain. Germline V CDR1 and CDR2: KGHDR, SFDVKD. V was trimmed by 3 bases and J by 4 bases, leaving 4 bases between them. This CDR3 region has 12 residues. CDR3 in amino acids: CATSDDPDTQYF. The CDR3 nucleotides are TGTGCCACCAGTGATGACCCAGATACGCAGTATTTT.

A few counts support this clonotype. The chain combines TRBV5-6 with TRBJ1-2; 7 bases are shared with TRBD1. Germline loops: CDR1 SGHDT, CDR2 YYEEEE. The ends lost 1 base at V and 3 bases at J; junction bases unmatched: 9. The CDR3 consists of 16 residues. The CDR3 loop is CASSLQGGGLDYGYTF. In DNA form, the CDR3 reads TGTGCCAGCAGCTTGCAGGGGGGGGGCTTGGACTATGGCTACACCTTC.